This entry describes one T cell receptor (beta chain). This record belongs to a study of shared clonotypes between healthy human individuals. This CDR3 has 16 amino acids. Looked up from germline, CDR1 is MNHNS and CDR2 is SASEGT. V lost 2 bases, J lost 1 base, and 13 bases lay in between. Libraries were prepared by immunoSEQ multiplex PCR; TCRdb keeps only in-frame clonotypes and omits some of them. The table lists 110,000 or so clones, around 71% of them singletons. The chain combines TRBV6-1 with TRBJ2-3; D assignment may be TRBD1 or TRBD2 (5 bases each). The sample taken for sequencing was memory CD8+ T cells sorted from blood. Indicated subset: CD45RO+ cells pooled with CCR7-negative TemRA cells. The receptor's source is a woman in her 30s in good health. CDR3 in amino acids: CASSERLGTGTDTQYF. The CDR3 coding sequence is TGTGCCAGCAGTGAAAGGCTAGGGACGGGCACAGATACGCAGTATTTT.